This T cell receptor beta chain was sequenced during a study of T cells after yellow fever vaccination. TCRdb used MiXCR to reprocess the 5' RACE reads, holding one entry per CDR3 protein. The data show over 110,000 distinct CDR3 sequences, 7% to 9% seen once. V gave up 5 bases and J gave up 4 bases; unmatched junction bases: 11. Germline V gene data show CDR1 as DFQATT and CDR2 as SNEGSKA (reference sequence). This CDR3 has 17 amino acids. This clonotype was seen many times. The V call is TRBV20-1, the J call TRBJ2-5; TRBD2 aligns across 15 bases. The specimen was CD4+ T cells sorted from PBMCs, collected 5 days after the yellow fever booster vaccination. This TCR was recovered from a young man who received the YFV17D yellow fever vaccine. CDR3 sequence (DNA): TGCAGTGCTTCCTGGACTAGCGGGAGGGTCCATCCAGAGACCCAGTACTTC. It encodes CSASWTSGRVHPETQYF.